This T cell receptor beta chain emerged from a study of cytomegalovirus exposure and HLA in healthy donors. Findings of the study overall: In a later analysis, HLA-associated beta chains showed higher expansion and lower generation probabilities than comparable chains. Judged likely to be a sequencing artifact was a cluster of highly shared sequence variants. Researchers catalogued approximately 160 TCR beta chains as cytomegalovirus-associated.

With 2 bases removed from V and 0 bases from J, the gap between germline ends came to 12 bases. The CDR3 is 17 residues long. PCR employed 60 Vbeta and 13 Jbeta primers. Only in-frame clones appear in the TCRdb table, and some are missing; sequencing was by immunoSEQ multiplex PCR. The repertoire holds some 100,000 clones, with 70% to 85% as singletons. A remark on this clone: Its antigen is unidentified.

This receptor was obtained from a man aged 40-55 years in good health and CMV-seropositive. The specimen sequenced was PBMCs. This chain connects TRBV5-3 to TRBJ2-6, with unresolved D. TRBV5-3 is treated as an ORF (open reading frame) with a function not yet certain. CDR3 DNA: TGTGCCAGAAGCTTTAGAAAAGTTGTCTCTGGGGCCAACGTCCTGACTTTC. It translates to CARSFRKVVSGANVLTF.